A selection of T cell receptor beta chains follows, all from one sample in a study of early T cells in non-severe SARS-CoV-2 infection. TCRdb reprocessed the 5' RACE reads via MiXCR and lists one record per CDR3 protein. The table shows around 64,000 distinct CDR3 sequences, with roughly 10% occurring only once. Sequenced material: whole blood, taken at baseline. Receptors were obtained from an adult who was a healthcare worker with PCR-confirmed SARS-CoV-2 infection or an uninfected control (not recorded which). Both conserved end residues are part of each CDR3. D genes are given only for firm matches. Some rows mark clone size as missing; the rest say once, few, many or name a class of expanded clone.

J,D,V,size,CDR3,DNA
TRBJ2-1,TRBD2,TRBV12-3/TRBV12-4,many,CASSSARGGPYNEQFF,TGTGCCAGCAGTTCAGCGCGGGGGGGCCCATACAATGAGCAGTTCTTC
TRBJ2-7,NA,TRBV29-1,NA,CSVGPSKRYEQYF,TGCAGCGTTGGGCCCTCGAAGCGCTACGAGCAGTACTTC
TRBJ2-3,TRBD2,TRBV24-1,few,CATSDLAGGLAAAPPGTDTQYF,TGTGCCACCAGTGATTTGGCGGGGGGACTAGCGGCAGCCCCCCCTGGCACAGATACGCAGTATTTT
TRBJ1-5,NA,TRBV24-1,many,CATSGPPVVGNQPQHF,TGTGCCACCAGTGGCCCGCCGGTAGTAGGCAATCAGCCCCAGCATTTT
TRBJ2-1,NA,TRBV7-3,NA,CASSSSEDSSYNEQFF,TGTGCCAGCAGCTCCAGCGAGGACAGCTCCTACAATGAGCAGTTCTTC
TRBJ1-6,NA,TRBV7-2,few,CASSTHRQSPLHF,TGTGCCAGCAGCACTCACCGGCAATCACCCCTCCACTTT
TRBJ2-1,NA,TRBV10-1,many,CASSGPNGRPYNEQFF,TGCGCCAGCAGTGGCCCCAATGGCCGACCATACAATGAGCAGTTCTTC
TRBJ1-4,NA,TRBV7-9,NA,CASSLRPGQATNEKLFF,TGTGCCAGCAGCTTGAGACCCGGACAAGCAACTAATGAAAAACTGTTTTTT
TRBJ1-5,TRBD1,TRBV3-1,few,CASSPTGQGPNQPQHF,TGTGCCAGCAGCCCGACCGGACAGGGGCCGAATCAGCCCCAGCATTTT
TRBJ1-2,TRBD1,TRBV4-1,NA,CASSLPGTGVTGGYTF,TGCGCCAGCAGCCTACCCGGGACAGGGGTTACGGGTGGCTACACCTTC
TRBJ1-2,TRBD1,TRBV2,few,CASTGTANYGYTF,TGTGCCAGCACCGGGACAGCTAACTATGGCTACACCTTC
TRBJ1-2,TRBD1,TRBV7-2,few,CASSLAGQGFLLYGYTF,TGTGCCAGCAGCTTAGCGGGACAGGGGTTCCTTCTTTATGGCTACACCTTC
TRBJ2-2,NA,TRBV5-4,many,CASSLEVTGELFF,TGTGCCAGCAGCTTGGAGGTCACCGGGGAGCTGTTTTTT
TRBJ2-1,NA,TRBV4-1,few,CASSQGGYNEQFF,TGCGCCAGCAGCCAAGGGGGATACAATGAGCAGTTCTTC
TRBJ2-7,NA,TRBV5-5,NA,CASSLVRSSYEQYF,TGTGCCAGCAGCTTGGTACGGAGCTCCTACGAGCAGTACTTC
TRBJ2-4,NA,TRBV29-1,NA,CSVVGQFLAKNIQYF,TGCAGCGTTGTAGGACAATTCCTAGCCAAAAACATTCAGTACTTC
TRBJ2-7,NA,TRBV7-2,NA,CASSLVTTYEQYF,TGTGCCAGCAGCTTAGTCACGACCTACGAGCAGTACTTC
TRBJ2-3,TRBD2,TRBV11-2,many,CASSLAGGRNTQYF,TGTGCCAGCAGCTTAGCGGGGGGGCGGAATACGCAGTATTTT
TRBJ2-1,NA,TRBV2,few,CAGATRYEQFF,TGTGCCGGGGCTACTAGATATGAGCAGTTCTTC
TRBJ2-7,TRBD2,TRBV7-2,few,CASRPPSGDEQYF,TGTGCCAGCAGACCTCCTAGCGGGGACGAGCAGTACTTC
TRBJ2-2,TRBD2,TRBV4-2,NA,CASRASGGESTGELFF,TGTGCCAGTAGGGCTAGCGGGGGGGAATCCACCGGGGAGCTGTTTTTT
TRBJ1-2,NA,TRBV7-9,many,CASSQHSGNYGYTF,TGTGCCAGCAGCCAACACTCAGGGAACTATGGCTACACCTTC
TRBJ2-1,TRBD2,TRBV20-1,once,CSARVSGSRNEQFF,TGCAGTGCTAGAGTCAGCGGGAGTAGGAATGAGCAGTTCTTC
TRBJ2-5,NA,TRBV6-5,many,CASSYFWVNRGETQYF,TGTGCCAGCAGTTACTTCTGGGTTAATAGAGGAGAGACCCAGTACTTC
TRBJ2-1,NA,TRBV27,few,CASSLSTTALREQFF,TGTGCCAGCAGTTTATCAACGACAGCATTGAGAGAGCAGTTCTTC
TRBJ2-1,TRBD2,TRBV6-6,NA,CASSPTGTRGNEQFF,TGTGCCAGCAGCCCAACCGGGACTAGGGGCAATGAGCAGTTCTTC
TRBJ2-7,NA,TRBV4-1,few,CASRCISYEQYF,TGCGCCAGCAGATGTATATCCTACGAGCAGTACTTC
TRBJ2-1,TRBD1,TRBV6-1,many,CASRPGTGGSGEQFF,TGTGCCAGCAGACCCGGGACAGGGGGCTCCGGTGAGCAGTTCTTC
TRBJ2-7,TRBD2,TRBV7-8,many,CASSYLSGLADYEQYF,TGTGCCAGCAGTTATTTATCGGGACTAGCGGACTACGAGCAGTACTTC
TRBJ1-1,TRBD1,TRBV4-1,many,CASSLTGTVNTEAFF,TGCGCCAGCAGCCTAACGGGGACAGTGAACACTGAAGCTTTCTTT
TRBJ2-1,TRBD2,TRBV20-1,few,CSARDVLAGDLNEQFF,TGCAGTGCTAGAGACGTGCTGGCGGGGGACCTCAATGAGCAGTTCTTC
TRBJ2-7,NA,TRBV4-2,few,CASSQVPGSTYEQYF,TGTGCCAGCAGCCAAGTTCCGGGGTCCACCTACGAGCAGTACTTC
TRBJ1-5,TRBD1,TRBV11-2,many,CASSHTPGGGSNQPQHF,TGTGCCAGCAGCCACACACCAGGGGGAGGAAGCAATCAGCCCCAGCATTTT
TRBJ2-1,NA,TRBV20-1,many,CSAGRGNSYNEQFF,TGCAGTGCTGGAAGGGGGAACTCCTACAATGAGCAGTTCTTC
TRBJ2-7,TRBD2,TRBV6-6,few,CASSYVSGPNSYEQYF,TGTGCCAGCAGTTACGTTAGCGGGCCTAACTCCTACGAGCAGTACTTC
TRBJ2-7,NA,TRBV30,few,CAWSPGQIPFYEQYF,TGTGCCTGGAGTCCAGGCCAGATCCCCTTCTACGAGCAGTACTTC
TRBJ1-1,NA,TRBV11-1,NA,CASINPGQPNTEAFF,TGTGCCAGCATCAACCCGGGGCAGCCGAACACTGAAGCTTTCTTT
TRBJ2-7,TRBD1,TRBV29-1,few,CSVKGQGAGEQYF,TGCAGCGTAAAGGGACAGGGGGCGGGTGAGCAGTACTTC
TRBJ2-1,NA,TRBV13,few,CASSLRQIYNEQFF,TGTGCCAGCAGCTTAAGGCAGATATACAATGAGCAGTTCTTC
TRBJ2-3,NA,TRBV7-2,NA,CASSLVGPTDTQYF,TGTGCCAGCAGCTTAGTGGGACCCACAGATACGCAGTATTTT
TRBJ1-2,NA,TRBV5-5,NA,CASSSDNGYGYTF,TGTGCCAGCAGCTCGGACAACGGCTATGGCTACACCTTC
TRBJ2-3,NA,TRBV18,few,CASSPNSGHGGTDTQYF,TGTGCCAGCTCACCAAACAGCGGGCATGGGGGCACAGATACGCAGTATTTT
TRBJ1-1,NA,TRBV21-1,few,CASSKARQPRTTEAFF,TGTGCCAGCAGCAAAGCGCGACAGCCAAGGACCACTGAAGCTTTCTTT
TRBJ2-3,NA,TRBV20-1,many,CSASRRRESDTQYF,TGCAGTGCTAGTCGTCGTCGGGAGTCAGATACGCAGTATTTT
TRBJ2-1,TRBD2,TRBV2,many,CASRRGGGRNYNEQFF,TGTGCCAGCAGGCGGGGAGGCGGGAGGAATTACAATGAGCAGTTCTTC
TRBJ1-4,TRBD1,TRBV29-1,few,CSVSRGLGEKLFF,TGCAGCGTGAGCAGGGGGCTGGGTGAAAAACTGTTTTTT
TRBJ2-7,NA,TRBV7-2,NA,CASSLNPTSSYEQYF,TGTGCCAGCAGCTTAAACCCGACTTCCTCCTACGAGCAGTACTTC
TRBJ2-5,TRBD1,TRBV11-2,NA,CASSNRAGGNGETQYF,TGTGCCAGCAGCAACAGGGCAGGGGGCAATGGAGAGACCCAGTACTTC
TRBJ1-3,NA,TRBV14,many,CASSQDMKDTIYF,TGTGCCAGCAGCCAAGATATGAAGGACACCATATATTTT
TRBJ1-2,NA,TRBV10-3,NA,CVISEPGGGSGSGYTF,TGTGTCATCAGTGAGCCGGGGGGAGGGAGTGGCTCTGGCTACACCTTC